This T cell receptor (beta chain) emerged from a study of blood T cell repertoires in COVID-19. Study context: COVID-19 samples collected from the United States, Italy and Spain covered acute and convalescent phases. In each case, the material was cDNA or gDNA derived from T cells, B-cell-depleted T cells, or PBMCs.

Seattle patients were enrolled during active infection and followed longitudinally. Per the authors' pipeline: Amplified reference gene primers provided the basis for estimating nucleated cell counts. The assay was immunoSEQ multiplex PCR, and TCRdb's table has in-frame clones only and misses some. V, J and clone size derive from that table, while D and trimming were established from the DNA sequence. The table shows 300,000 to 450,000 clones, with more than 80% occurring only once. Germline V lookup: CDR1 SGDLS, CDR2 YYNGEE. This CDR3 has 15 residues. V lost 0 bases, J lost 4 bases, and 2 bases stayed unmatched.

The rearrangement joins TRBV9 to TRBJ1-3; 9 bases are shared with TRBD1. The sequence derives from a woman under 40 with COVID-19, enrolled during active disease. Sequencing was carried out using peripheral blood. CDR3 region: CASSVDGTGGNTIYF. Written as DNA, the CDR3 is TGTGCCAGCAGCGTAGACGGGACAGGGGGAAACACCATATATTTT. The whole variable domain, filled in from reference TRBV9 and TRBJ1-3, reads DSGVTQTPKHLITATGQRVTLRCSPRSGDLSVYWYQQSLDQGLQFLIQYYNGEERAKGNILERFSAQQFPDLHSELNLSSLELGDSALYFCASSVDGTGGNTIYFGEGSWLTVV.